This T cell receptor beta chain was found in a study of blood T cell repertoires in COVID-19. V dropped 11 bases and J dropped 8 bases, with 16 bases sitting between them. Germline values: CDR1 LNHDA, CDR2 SQIVND (reference sequence). CDR3 size: 13 residues. Per the authors' pipeline: Estimated nucleated cell counts came from reference gene primer amplification. Assay used: immunoSEQ multiplex PCR; TCRdb lists only in-frame clones, some missing. Clone size and V and J calls were adopted from that table, with D and trimming inferred from the DNA. The repertoire consists of more than 25,000 clones, with approximately 87% occurring once and the leading ten covering about a quarter.

The clonotype comes from a human donor with active COVID-19. The donor label of this sample is uncertain. What was sequenced was peripheral blood. The chain couples TRBV19 to TRBJ1-6; tentative D call: TRBD1 (5 bases). The CDR3 DNA sequence: TGTGCCTGTACCACAGGTGCATATTCACCCCTCCACTTT. This codes for CACTTGAYSPLHF.